The entry below describes one TCR beta chain. This sample is part of a study of blood T cell repertoires in COVID-19. Study-wide background: Some COVID-19 samples were acute and others convalescent; all came from the United States, Italy and Spain. In each case, the material was cDNA or gDNA derived from T cells, B-cell-depleted T cells, or PBMCs.

Trimming stripped 7 bases from V and 5 bases from J, with 8 bases between. The CDR3 is 11 residues long. The V gene's germline CDR1 is ENHRY and CDR2 SYGVKD. Across roughly 25 US areas, participants ranged in age from about 18 to 100 years. Per the authors' pipeline: For nucleated cells, counts were estimated from reference gene primer amplification. The table came from immunoSEQ multiplex PCR; TCRdb's copy has only in-frame clones and leaves some out. V and J calls and clone size come straight from that table; D and trimming were deduced from the DNA. The sample has 70,000 to 90,000 clones; around 88% are singletons.

This sequence originates from a woman between 50 and 59 years old with acute COVID-19. V and J are TRBV10-3 and TRBJ1-2; D not certain. The material sequenced was PBMCs or T cells enriched from blood (not recorded which). CDR3 coding DNA: TGTGCCATCACTTCAGGATATGGCTACACCTTC. Translation: CAITSGYGYTF.